A single sample gave rise to the 28 T cell receptor beta chains below, sequenced in a study of glioma-infiltrating T cells. The iRepertoire nested amplicon-rescue multiplex PCR amplified TCR alpha and beta CDR3s from RNA. TCRdb re-derived calls from the multiplex PCR reads in MiXCR, one entry per CDR3 protein. The data hold about 140,000 distinct CDR3 sequences, with roughly 43% observed a single time. What was sequenced was glioma tissue, nonneoplastic brain tissue, or PBMCs (not recorded which). Receptors were obtained from a human donor with low-grade glioma or glioblastoma, undergoing nonglioma brain surgery, or in good health (not recorded which).

This clonotype came up a few times. The chain joins TRBV27 to TRBJ2-1; 7 bases fit TRBD2. Germline V gives CDR1 MNHEY, CDR2 SMNVEV (reference sequence). CDR3 length: 18 residues. V was pared by 0 bases and J by 2 bases, with 10 bases of the junction left unmatched. For the CDR3, the DNA is TGTGCCAGCAGTTTATCGGGCTCGGGCAGCGGGACCTACAATGAGCAGTTCTTC. Protein sequence: CASSLSGSGSGTYNEQFF.

The rearrangement joins TRBV3-1 to TRBJ2-3; 8 bases fit TRBD2. V was pared by 6 bases and J by 9 bases, with 11 bases of the junction left unmatched. Germline assignment: CDR1 LGHDT and CDR2 YNNKEL (reference sequence). The CDR3 runs to 14 residues. CDR3 nucleotides: TGTGCCAGCAGTCTCGGGACTAGTCGTGGCACGCAGTATTTT. The encoded protein is CASSLGTSRGTQYF.

This clonotype turned up a few times. This chain links TRBV6-6 with TRBJ2-5; no reliable D call. This CDR3 spans 12 amino acids. CDR1 is MNHNY and CDR2 is SVGAGI in the germline V gene (reference sequence). Trimming shortened V by 2 bases and J by 5 bases, and 6 bases separated the two germline ends. The CDR3 sequence is CASSYPPETQYF. Written as DNA, the CDR3 is TGTGCCAGCAGTTACCCCCCGGAGACCCAGTACTTC.

This clonotype turned up a few times. Possible read error: a much larger clone is one base away. The CDR3 reads CASNQYRSIQETQYF. For the CDR3, the DNA is TGCGCCAGCAACCAATACAGATCAATCCAAGAGACCCAGTACTTC. The rearrangement links TRBV4-1 to TRBJ2-5; D not resolved. There are 15 residues in the CDR3. CDR1 and CDR2 from the germline V gene are MGHRA and YSYEKL.

In nucleotides, the CDR3 is TGTGCCAGCAGCTTCCGGGCCGGTGGGCATGAGCAGTTCTTC. Amino acid sequence: CASSFRAGGHEQFF. The J gene is TRBJ2-1, the V gene TRBV7-2; D ambiguous. The CDR3 loop spans 14 amino acids. Between the trimmed V and J ends, which lost 3 bases and 8 bases, there was a span of 14 bases. Germline CDR1 reads SGHTA; CDR2 reads FQGNSA.

Regarding this clonotype: Possible read error: a much larger clone is one base away. This sequence joins TRBV6-1 and TRBJ1-6, with D uncertain. This CDR3 contains 13 residues. Germline CDR1 reads MNHNS; CDR2 reads SASEGT. The CDR3, as DNA: TGTGCCAGCAACGGAGTTTCCGGATCACCCCTCCGCTTT. It codes for CASNGVSGSPLRF.

This clonotype was seen many times. V usage is TRBV6-6 and J usage is TRBJ2-7; 12 bases align to TRBD2. J lost 4 bases, V lost 2 bases, and 3 bases had no gene match. The CDR3 is made up of 15 amino acids. Germline CDR1 and CDR2: MNHNY and SVGAGI (reference sequence). The CDR3 loop reads CASSYLGTSGYEQYF. The CDR3 bases are TGTGCCAGCAGTTACCTAGGGACTAGCGGGTACGAGCAGTACTTC.

This clonotype has more than one count but fewer than ten. CDR3 residues: CASKIGIAGNTIYF. CDR3 sequence (DNA): TGTGCCAGCAAAATCGGGATCGCTGGAAACACCATATATTTT. This chain connects TRBV6-5 to TRBJ1-3; D not resolved. The CDR3 loop spans 14 amino acids. Trimming shortened V by 7 bases and J by 2 bases, and 12 bases separated the two germline ends. Germline CDR1 and CDR2: MNHEY and SVGAGI.

The rearrangement uses TRBV5-1 and TRBJ2-7; D uncertain. Germline CDR1 and CDR2: SGHRS and YFSETQ. V gave up 4 bases and J gave up 3 bases, with 11 bases separating them. This CDR3 has 13 residues. The CDR3 DNA is TGCGCCAGCAGCGGGAACTTCAACTACGAGCAGTACTTC. It translates to CASSGNFNYEQYF. Supplemented by reference TRBV5-1 and TRBJ2-7, the full variable domain reads KAGVTQTPRYLIKTRGQQVTLSCSPISGHRSVSWYQQTPGQGLQFLFEYFSETQRNKGNFPGRFSGRQFSNSRSEMNVSTLELGDSALYLCASSGNFNYEQYFGPGTRLTVT.

The chain joins TRBV27 to TRBJ1-3; no definite D call. Germline CDR1 MNHEY, CDR2 SMNVEV (reference sequence). Trimming pared 6 bases from V and 0 bases from J, leaving 12 bases between. This CDR3 contains 15 residues. The CDR3 DNA reads TGTGCCAGCAGCTCAAACGTCGGCTCTGGAAACACCATATATTTT. Amino acids: CASSSNVGSGNTIYF.

In its sample, this clonotype was seen a few times. This chain joins TRBV20-1 and TRBJ2-5, with a possible D match to TRBD2 (5 bases). The CDR3 extends over 13 amino acids. CDR1 is DFQATT and CDR2 is SNEGSKA in the germline V gene (reference sequence). V was pared by 4 bases and J by 5 bases, with 14 bases between. The CDR3 sequence is CSAKSPGGETQYF. The CDR3 nucleotides are TGCAGTGCTAAGTCACCCGGCGGGGAGACCCAGTACTTC.

This clonotype turned up a few times. This chain links TRBV6-1 with TRBJ2-1; 11 bases are a match to TRBD2. The ends lost 6 bases at V and 0 bases at J; junction bases unmatched: 4. This CDR3 is built from 16 residues. Germline CDR1 and CDR2: MNHNS and SASEGT. As DNA, the CDR3 is TGTGCCAGCAGCCCCGGGACTAGCGGCTCCTACAATGAGCAGTTCTTC. This codes for CASSPGTSGSYNEQFF.

About this clonotype: An end of the junction differs from the germline gene, which may be a read error. This chain links TRBV28 with TRBJ1-2; D is unclear. Per germline, CDR1 MDHEN and CDR2 SYDVKM. This CDR3 spans 13 amino acids. CDR3 protein: CASSGKPAGGCTF. CDR3 coding DNA: TGTGCCAGCAGTGGGAAACCGGCTGGAGGCTGCACCTTC.

The V call is TRBV18, the J call TRBJ2-1; D is unresolved. The CDR3 loop spans 15 amino acids. Germline V lookup: CDR1 KGHSH, CDR2 LQKENI. The germline V and J ends were trimmed by 2 bases and 0 bases, with 8 bases remaining between them. As DNA, the CDR3 is TGTGCCAGCTCACCAAACCAAAACTCCTACAATGAGCAGTTCTTC. Encoded protein: CASSPNQNSYNEQFF.

This clonotype has just a few counts. The gene calls are TRBV6-1 and TRBJ2-1; 8 bases match TRBD1. The CDR3 extends over 13 amino acids. Per germline, CDR1 MNHNS and CDR2 SASEGT. Losses at the gene ends were 4 bases for V and 8 bases for J; bases not matched to a gene: 4. CDR3 residues: CASSVDRGYEQFF. Written as DNA, the CDR3 is TGTGCCAGCAGTGTCGACAGGGGCTATGAGCAGTTCTTC.

CDR3 nucleotide sequence: TGCGCCAGCAGCCAAGAAGGAAATAGAGGCTATGGCTACACCTTC. Translating it yields CASSQEGNRGYGYTF. The gene calls are TRBV4-1 and TRBJ1-2; D uncertain. Trimming pared 0 bases from V and 4 bases from J, leaving 12 bases between. The CDR3 contains 15 residues. Germline CDR1 MGHRA, CDR2 YSYEKL.

This clonotype was seen a few times. This rearrangement joins TRBV6-1 to TRBJ2-5; maybe TRBD2 (6 bases). The CDR3 runs to 13 residues. CDR1 and CDR2 (germline): MNHNS, SASEGT. V was shortened by 5 bases and J by 6 bases, with 13 bases between the two germline ends. In nucleotides, the CDR3 is TGTGCCAGCAGTTCCTTTAGCGGACAGACCCAGTACTTC. The encoded protein is CASSSFSGQTQYF.

The chain links TRBV4-2 to TRBJ2-3; 9 bases map to TRBD1. Per germline, CDR1 LGHNA and CDR2 YNFKEQ. The CDR3 is 14 residues long. J lost 4 bases, V lost 6 bases, and 5 bases had no gene match. Written as DNA, the CDR3 is TGTGCCAGCAGTTCCGGGACAGGGTCAGATACGCAGTATTTT. Protein: CASSSGTGSDTQYF.

This clonotype has just a few counts. CDR3 coding DNA: TGTGCCAGCAGTTTATCGATGTACAATGAGCAGTTCTTC. It is translated as CASSLSMYNEQFF. The genes are TRBV27 and TRBJ2-1; D is uncertain. CDR3 length equals 13 residues. The germline V gene encodes CDR1 MNHEY and CDR2 SMNVEV (reference sequence). The V end lost 0 bases, the J end lost 4 bases, and 4 bases lay between the germline ends.

The V call is TRBV7-2, the J call TRBJ2-5, with 8 bases identical to TRBD2. V lost 2 bases to trimming and J lost 1 base; unmatched junction nucleotides: 6. Germline V lookup: CDR1 SGHTA, CDR2 FQGNSA. This CDR3 contains 16 residues. CDR3 sequence reads: CASSLYREGPQETQYF. In nucleotides, the CDR3 is TGTGCCAGCAGCTTATACCGGGAGGGTCCCCAAGAGACCCAGTACTTC. Full variable domain (outside the CDR3, taken from reference TRBV7-2 and TRBJ2-5): GAGVSQSPSNKVTEKGKDVELRCDPISGHTALYWYRQSLGQGLEFLIYFQGNSAPDKSGLPSDRFSAERTGGSVSTLTIQRTQQEDSAVYLCASSLYREGPQETQYFGPGTRLLVL.

V is TRBV2 and J is TRBJ1-1; 8 positions agree with TRBD1. Germline V gene lookup returns CDR1 SNHLY and CDR2 FYNNEI. Trimming cost V 6 bases and J 5 bases; bases outside gene matches: 8. This CDR3 comprises 14 residues. The CDR3 sequence is CASRPDRGGTEAFF. The CDR3 DNA sequence: TGTGCCAGCAGGCCCGACAGGGGAGGTACTGAAGCTTTCTTT.

The chain joins TRBV20-1 to TRBJ1-5, with unresolved D. V dropped 1 base and J dropped 5 bases, with 9 bases sitting between them. CDR1 is DFQATT, CDR2 SNEGSKA, per germline (reference sequence). CDR3 length equals 13 residues. The chain's CDR3 is CSARVGRDQPQHF. CDR3 in DNA: TGCAGTGCTAGAGTGGGGAGGGATCAGCCCCAGCATTTT.

The rearrangement links TRBV30 to TRBJ2-5; 10 nucleotides align to TRBD1. The J call may be mistaken, given a closer DNA end match to TRBJ2-1. The length of the CDR3 is 17 residues. Looked up from germline, CDR1 is GTSNPN and CDR2 is SVGIG (reference sequence). The CDR3 bases are TGTGCCTGGAGTTCGGGACAGGGGTCTTTCGGGTACAATGAGCAGTTCTTC. Protein sequence: CAWSSGQGSFGYNEQFF.

The CDR3 coding sequence is TGCAGTGCTAGTGTCCCTGGCGCAGATACGCAGTATTTT. This translates into CSASVPGADTQYF. The chain carries TRBV20-1 and TRBJ2-3, with D hard to call. V lost 3 bases and J 4 bases, leaving 11 bases between the germline ends. Germline-derived CDR1 and CDR2 are DFQATT and SNEGSKA (reference sequence). The CDR3 has 13 amino acids.

CDR3 in DNA: TGCAGTGCTAGAGTGGCTACGACTTTCTCTGGGGCCAACGTCCTGACTTTC. It translates to CSARVATTFSGANVLTF. This chain links TRBV20-1 with TRBJ2-6; unclear D gene. The CDR3 has 17 amino acids. V dropped 1 base and J dropped 0 bases, with 13 bases sitting between them. Germline lookup yields CDR1 DFQATT and CDR2 SNEGSKA (reference sequence).

The chain combines TRBV2 with TRBJ1-3, with D maybe TRBD1 (5 bases). Trimming took off 7 bases at V and 3 bases at J, with 10 bases between the two ends. From germline, CDR1 is SNHLY and CDR2 FYNNEI. CDR3 length: 13 residues. CDR3 DNA: TGTGCCAGCACTCGGGGGGTTGGAAACACCATATATTTT. This sequence encodes CASTRGVGNTIYF.

The chain recombines TRBV18 with TRBJ1-2, with D possibly matching TRBD1 (6 bases). Germline V CDR1 and CDR2: KGHSH, LQKENI. The CDR3 is made up of 12 amino acids. The V gene lost 8 bases and the J gene lost 7 bases, with 14 bases spanning the gap. This CDR3 reads CASTPGDGGYTF. CDR3 DNA sequence: TGTGCCAGCACCCCAGGGGACGGTGGCTACACCTTC.

The rearrangement links TRBV28 to TRBJ1-3; perhaps TRBD1 as D (5 bases). Looked up from germline, CDR1 is MDHEN and CDR2 is SYDVKM. The CDR3 extends over 14 amino acids. V was shortened by 5 bases and J by 4 bases, with 12 bases between the two germline ends. The CDR3 DNA reads as TGTGCCAGCAGTACCCAAGGGGTCGGAAACACCATATATTTT. Translating gives CASSTQGVGNTIYF.